Following are 18 T cell receptor beta chains from one sample sequenced in a study of T cell responses to AZD1222 COVID-19 vaccine. TCRdb keeps only in-frame clones here, not all; method: immunoSEQ multiplex PCR. The table lists over 120,000 clones, almost 95% of them singletons, with roughly 3.5% in the top ten. The specimen comprised peripheral blood, sampled 28 days after the second AZD1222 dose. The receptors originated from an adult who received the AZD1222 COVID-19 vaccine.

This sequence joins TRBV6-5 and TRBJ1-1; 7 bases map to TRBD1. The germline gives CDR1 MNHEY, CDR2 SVGAGI. With 6 bases clipped from V and 3 bases from J, the junction kept 7 bases outside the gene matches. The CDR3 has 14 amino acids. CDR3 sequence reads: CASRTTGRDTEAFF. The CDR3 nucleotides read TGTGCCAGCAGAACGACAGGGAGGGACACTGAAGCTTTCTTT.

This clone has just one count. The chain employs TRBV5-1 and TRBJ2-7; TRBD1 is a possible D gene (5 bases). This CDR3 has 13 residues. Germline loops: CDR1 SGHRS, CDR2 YFSETQ. V was cut by 4 bases and J by 2 bases, with 10 bases left in between. This CDR3 reads CASSRGQPYEQYF. In DNA form, the CDR3 reads TGCGCCAGCAGCCGTGGACAACCCTACGAGCAGTACTTC.

V and J are TRBV5-5 and TRBJ1-4; weak D call: TRBD1 (6 bases). The CDR3 consists of 18 residues. Germline V lookup: CDR1 SGHKS, CDR2 YYEKEE (reference sequence). V lost 4 bases to trimming and J lost 0 bases, with 19 bases between them. The CDR3 nucleotides read TGTGCCAGCAGCAACCCTGGGACACGGCCATCAACTAATGAAAAACTGTTTTTT. Residues: CASSNPGTRPSTNEKLFF.

J is TRBJ2-7 and V is TRBV5-1, with D tentatively TRBD2 (6 bases). V was clipped by 0 bases and J by 6 bases, with 13 bases between them. The CDR3 extends over 14 amino acids. CDR1 is SGHRS, CDR2 YFSETQ, per germline. The CDR3 nucleotides read TGCGCCAGCAGCTTGGACTGGAGGGCCGGCGAGCAGTACTTC. This translates into CASSLDWRAGEQYF.

On this clone: Other DNA sequences in this sample translate to the same CDR3. This chain links TRBV20-1 with TRBJ2-1; D gene uncertain. Germline CDR1 DFQATT, CDR2 SNEGSKA (reference sequence). Trimming shortened V by 3 bases and J by 5 bases, and 5 bases separated the two germline ends. CDR3 length: 11 residues. The CDR3: CSARSDNEQFF. For the CDR3, the DNA is TGCAGTGCTAGGTCGGACAATGAGCAGTTCTTC.

Only one count was recorded for this clone. This chain links TRBV28 with TRBJ1-5; D gene unclear. CDR1 MDHEN and CDR2 SYDVKM come from the germline V gene. With 1 base removed from V and 9 bases from J, the gap between germline ends came to 16 bases. CDR3 length: 15 residues. CDR3 sequence reads: CASSLYFNSPRPQHF. In nucleotides, the CDR3 is TGTGCCAGCAGTTTATATTTTAACAGTCCAAGGCCCCAGCATTTT.

The CDR3 nucleotides are TGTGCCAGCTCACCCGGGGAGGCCGTAGGCTACACCTTC. Its protein is CASSPGEAVGYTF. This sequence joins TRBV18 and TRBJ1-2; D not resolved. The V end was cut by 3 bases, the J end by 8 bases, with 13 bases between. Germline V lookup: CDR1 KGHSH, CDR2 LQKENI. The CDR3 is made up of 13 amino acids.

V and J are TRBV5-1 and TRBJ2-3; TRBD2 is a possible D gene (5 bases). This CDR3 comprises 16 residues. The V gene lost 4 bases and the J gene lost 3 bases, with 18 bases spanning the gap. CDR1 is SGHRS and CDR2 is YFSETQ in the germline V gene. This CDR3 reads CASSPPIGIATDTQYF. DNA of the CDR3: TGCGCCAGCAGCCCACCCATTGGGATAGCGACAGATACGCAGTATTTT.

The J gene is TRBJ1-1, the V gene TRBV6-5, with D uncertain. The ends were cut back, 7 bases at V and 5 bases at J, with 8 bases in the middle. The CDR3 loop spans 11 amino acids. CDR1 and CDR2 from the germline V gene are MNHEY and SVGAGI. The CDR3 bases are TGTGCCAGCATCGGAGGAACTGAAGCTTTCTTT. This sequence encodes CASIGGTEAFF.

The chain links TRBV20-1 to TRBJ2-1, with 8 bases matching TRBD2. CDR1 and CDR2 (germline): DFQATT, SNEGSKA (reference sequence). The CDR3 runs to 15 residues. V dropped 3 bases and J dropped 4; count of bases not matched to a gene: 8. CDR3 residues: CSASGGTRTYNEQFF. The CDR3 DNA reads TGCAGTGCTAGTGGGGGGACTAGAACGTACAATGAGCAGTTCTTC.

The CDR3 loop is CASSPQGQGSYEQYF. For the CDR3, the DNA is TGTGCCAGCAGTCCCCAGGGACAAGGCTCCTACGAGCAGTACTTC. The V call is TRBV28, the J call TRBJ2-7, with D perhaps TRBD1 (6 bases). The CDR3 runs 15 residues. Germline V gene lookup returns CDR1 MDHEN and CDR2 SYDVKM. V lost 5 bases, J lost 0 bases, and 14 bases lay in between.

This clone is a singleton in its sample. The chain links TRBV19 to TRBJ1-5; D may be TRBD1 (5 bases). Germline loops: CDR1 LNHDA, CDR2 SQIVND (reference sequence). The CDR3 is 15 residues long. V dropped 3 bases and J dropped 2 bases, with 11 bases sitting between them. CDR3 coding DNA: TGTGCCAGTAGTATGGGGGTTAGGGGCAATCAGCCCCAGCATTTT. Protein sequence: CASSMGVRGNQPQHF.

This chain links TRBV5-4 with TRBJ2-1, with TRBD2 matching over 11 bases. The CDR3 extends over 16 amino acids. Trimming took 4 bases from V and 4 from J; bases not matched to a gene: 7. CDR1 and CDR2 from the germline V gene are SGHNT and YYREEE (reference sequence). In nucleotides, the CDR3 is TGTGCCAGCAGCCAGGGACTAGCGGTCGGTTACAATGAGCAGTTCTTC. It yields the protein CASSQGLAVGYNEQFF.

The rearrangement links TRBV12-5 to TRBJ2-2, with 11 bases fitting TRBD2. The CDR3 extends over 18 amino acids. The germline V gene has CDR1 LGHNT and CDR2 FRNRAP. The V gene end was trimmed by 5 bases and the J gene end by 5 bases; junction bases not matched to a gene: 13. DNA for the CDR3: TGTGCTAGTGGTGCCGGGACTAGCGGCCGAGTAGGGACCGGGGAGCTGTTTTTT. This gives the protein CASGAGTSGRVGTGELFF.

The rearrangement joins TRBV19 to TRBJ1-4; D call uncertain. V gave up 1 base and J gave up 10 bases, with 10 bases separating them. From germline, CDR1 is LNHDA and CDR2 SQIVND (reference sequence). The CDR3 is 13 residues long. This CDR3 reads CASSIGWAGKLFF. CDR3 DNA: TGTGCCAGTAGTATAGGGTGGGCCGGAAAACTGTTTTTT.

The V and J genes are TRBV5-6 and TRBJ1-1, with TRBD1 matching over 8 bases. The ends lost 3 bases at V and 5 bases at J; junction bases unmatched: 6. The length of the CDR3 is 14 residues. The germline gives CDR1 SGHDT, CDR2 YYEEEE. CDR3 in amino acids: CASSSGQGGTEAFF. In DNA form, the CDR3 reads TGTGCCAGCAGCTCCGGACAGGGAGGTACTGAAGCTTTCTTT. The full variable domain, rest sourced from reference TRBV5-6 and TRBJ1-1, is DAGVTQSPTHLIKTRGQQVTLRCSPKSGHDTVSWYQQALGQGPQFIFQYYEEEERQRGNFPDRFSGHQFPNYSSELNVNALLLGDSALYLCASSSGQGGTEAFFGQGTRLTVV.

In DNA form, the CDR3 reads TGTGCCAGCAGCTTCCCGGGGGGGGGCTACTATGGCTACACCTTC. Its translation: CASSFPGGGYYGYTF. The chain employs TRBV7-8 and TRBJ1-2, with a weak D call TRBD1 (6 bases). CDR3 length: 15 residues. V was trimmed by 3 bases and J by 3 bases, leaving 14 bases between them. Germline assignment: CDR1 SGHVS and CDR2 FQNEAQ.

The J gene is TRBJ1-5, the V gene TRBV19, with 7 bases identical to TRBD1. The germline gives CDR1 LNHDA, CDR2 SQIVND (reference sequence). This CDR3 is 15 amino acids long. Unmatched junction bases numbered 9, after V lost 4 bases and J lost 6 bases. The CDR3 loop reads CASSRRQGAAQPQHF. The DNA for the CDR3 is TGTGCCAGTAGTAGAAGACAGGGAGCGGCTCAGCCCCAGCATTTT. Using reference TRBV19 and TRBJ1-5 for the parts outside the CDR3, the full variable domain is DGGITQSPKYLFRKEGQNVTLSCEQNLNHDAMYWYRQDPGQGLRLIYYSQIVNDFQKGDIAEGYSVSREKKESFPLTVTSAQKNPTAFYLCASSRRQGAAQPQHFGDGTRLSIL.